This TCR beta chain was recorded in a study of CD8+ T cells in alopecia areata. Broader study findings: TCRs were shared less clearly across patients than in mice, possibly for HLA-related reasons. In lesional scalp, particularly from alopecia totalis/universalis, clonality was higher than in normal scalp.

Following extraction, RNA underwent reverse transcription to cDNA, which served as the sequencing template. Generated by immunoSEQ multiplex PCR, the TCRdb table keeps only in-frame clones and is missing some. In the table there are 100,000 to 120,000 clones, 50% to 60% of which are singletons. The CDR3 runs 14 residues. Trimming left V 5 bases short and J 5 bases short, with 16 bases between. Germline V gene lookup returns CDR1 MNHEY and CDR2 SVGAGI. Note on this clone: The antigen remains undetermined.

It was from alopecia areata patients that lesional scalp punch biopsies and peripheral blood were collected. The receptor comes from a human donor with alopecia areata. J is TRBJ2-7 and V is TRBV6-5; D not certain. The sequencing sample was made of NKG2D-low CD8+ T cells sorted from blood. CDR3 in DNA: TGTGCCAGCAGTCCCGGGCCTAACTACCACGAGCAGTACTTC. Its protein is CASSPGPNYHEQYF.